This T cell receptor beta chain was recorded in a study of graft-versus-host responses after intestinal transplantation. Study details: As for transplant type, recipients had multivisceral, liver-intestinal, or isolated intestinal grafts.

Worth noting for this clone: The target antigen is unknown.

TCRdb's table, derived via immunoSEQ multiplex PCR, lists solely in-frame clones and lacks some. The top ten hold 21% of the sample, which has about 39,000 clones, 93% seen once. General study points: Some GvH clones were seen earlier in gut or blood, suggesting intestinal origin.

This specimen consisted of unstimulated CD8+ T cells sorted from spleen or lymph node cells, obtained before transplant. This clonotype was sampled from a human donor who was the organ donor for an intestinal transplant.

CDR3 region: CASSFYRAPQETQYF. The CDR3 coding sequence is TGTGCCAGCAGCTTTTACAGGGCCCCGCAAGAGACCCAGTACTTC. The chain carries TRBV7-6 and TRBJ2-5; tentative D call: TRBD1 (6 bases). Germline CDR1 and CDR2: SGHVS and FNYEAQ. The CDR3 length is 15 residues. V was pared by 3 bases and J by 2 bases, with 13 bases between.